Shown below are 23 T cell receptor beta chains from a single sample sequenced in a study of radiotherapy plus CTLA-4 blockade in lung cancer. Data came from immunoSEQ multiplex PCR; TCRdb stores just in-frame clones and leaves some out. Of 55,000 or so clones listed, around four fifths are singletons. This specimen consisted of peripheral blood, obtained from a patient treated with radiotherapy plus ipilimumab. The receptor source for this set is a human donor with non-small cell lung cancer whose response to radiotherapy plus ipilimumab could not be evaluated.

J is TRBJ1-2 and V is TRBV18; 9 bases align to TRBD1. This CDR3 spans 15 amino acids. Trimming took 4 bases from V and 6 from J; bases not matched to a gene: 9. The germline CDR1 and CDR2 sequences are KGHSH and LQKENI. The CDR3 DNA follows: TGTGCCAGCTCACTGCTACAGGGGGCTGGGGATGGCTACACCTTC. It codes for CASSLLQGAGDGYTF.

This sequence joins TRBV28 and TRBJ2-7, with 7 nucleotides matching TRBD1. The CDR3 totals 13 residues. The germline CDR1 and CDR2 sequences are MDHEN and SYDVKM. J was trimmed by 2 bases and V by 7 bases; bases with no gene match: 5. This CDR3 is CASKTGNPYEQYF. DNA for the CDR3: TGTGCCAGCAAGACAGGGAACCCCTACGAGCAGTACTTC.

This clone is medium-sized in the sample. The chain employs TRBV5-6 and TRBJ2-7; 10 bases match TRBD1. V lost 4 bases and J lost 7; bases outside the gene matches: 14. This CDR3 contains 16 residues. The germline V gene has CDR1 SGHDT and CDR2 YYEEEE. The DNA for the CDR3 is TGTGCCAGCAGCGGACATACCGGGACAGGGGTTTGGGAGCAGTACTTC. This encodes CASSGHTGTGVWEQYF.

The V and J genes are TRBV7-6 and TRBJ2-5; 14 nucleotides align to TRBD2. V dropped 1 base and J dropped 4; count of bases not matched to a gene: 2. The germline V gene encodes CDR1 SGHVS and CDR2 FNYEAQ. The CDR3 totals 16 residues. CDR3 protein: CASSLEGLAGAETQYF. The CDR3 region has the DNA TGTGCCAGCAGCTTAGAGGGACTAGCGGGGGCAGAGACCCAGTACTTC.

V and J are TRBV9 and TRBJ2-6; D unresolved. The V gene's germline CDR1 is SGDLS and CDR2 YYNGEE. The CDR3 totals 16 residues. V was cut by 4 bases and J by 1 base, with 12 bases left in between. The CDR3 nucleotides are TGTGCCAGCAGCCTTCGAGTGGTTTCTGGGGCCAACGTCCTGACTTTC. This codes for CASSLRVVSGANVLTF.

The chain joins TRBV7-9 to TRBJ2-4; no clear D gene. Germline-derived CDR1 and CDR2 are SEHNR and FQNEAQ (reference sequence). The CDR3 runs to 18 residues. V lost 1 base, J lost 1 base, and 17 bases lay in between. Here the CDR3 DNA reads TGTGCCAGCAGCTTAGTCGGGTCCCTTACCGGGGCCAAAAACATTCAGTACTTC. Translation: CASSLVGSLTGAKNIQYF.

This sequence joins TRBV5-1 and TRBJ2-3; 15 positions agree with TRBD2. Trimming took 4 bases from V and 7 from J; bases not matched to a gene: 4. Germline lookup yields CDR1 SGHRS and CDR2 YFSETQ. This CDR3 is 15 amino acids long. CDR3: CASSEGLAGGHTQYF. The CDR3 DNA is TGCGCCAGCAGCGAGGGACTAGCGGGAGGACATACGCAGTATTTT. Variable domain in full (rest from reference TRBV5-1 and TRBJ2-3): KAGVTQTPRYLIKTRGQQVTLSCSPISGHRSVSWYQQTPGQGLQFLFEYFSETQRNKGNFPGRFSGRQFSNSRSEMNVSTLELGDSALYLCASSEGLAGGHTQYFGPGTRLTVL.

CDR3: CASSLDPQGVFTGANVLTF. In DNA form, the CDR3 reads TGCGCCAGCAGCTTGGACCCCCAGGGCGTATTTACTGGGGCCAACGTCCTGACTTTC. The chain carries TRBV5-1 and TRBJ2-6; maybe TRBD1 (5 bases). Germline V gene lookup returns CDR1 SGHRS and CDR2 YFSETQ. The CDR3 totals 19 residues. Trimming left V 0 bases short and J 2 bases short, with 18 bases between. The full variable domain, in which reference TRBV5-1 and TRBJ2-6 provide the parts outside the CDR3, is KAGVTQTPRYLIKTRGQQVTLSCSPISGHRSVSWYQQTPGQGLQFLFEYFSETQRNKGNFPGRFSGRQFSNSRSEMNVSTLELGDSALYLCASSLDPQGVFTGANVLTFGAGSRLTVL.

This rearrangement joins TRBV4-3 to TRBJ2-7; 13 bases align to TRBD2. CDR1 LGHNA and CDR2 YSLEER come from the germline V gene. The CDR3 contains 15 residues. V lost 1 base to trimming and J lost 3 bases; unmatched junction nucleotides: 0. CDR3 in DNA: TGCGCCAGCAGCCAAGGACTAGCGGGGGGCTACGAGCAGTACTTC. Residues: CASSQGLAGGYEQYF.

This chain joins TRBV18 and TRBJ2-5; TRBD2 is a possible D gene (6 bases). The better agreement between TRBJ2-7 and the DNA end casts doubt on the J call. CDR3 length: 16 residues. CDR1 is KGHSH and CDR2 is LQKENI in the germline V gene. CDR3 bases: TGTGCCAGCTCAGCTCCGGGACTGGAAAGCTCCTACGAGCAGTACTTC. Encoded protein: CASSAPGLESSYEQYF.

The table lists this clone with a few counts. V usage is TRBV6-1 and J usage is TRBJ2-2; no definite D call. The CDR3 length is 14 residues. Trimming stripped 6 bases from V and 1 base from J, with 9 bases between. Germline V CDR1 and CDR2: MNHNS, SASEGT. For the CDR3, the DNA is TGTGCCAGCAGATGGGCCCTGAACACCGGGGAGCTGTTTTTT. Translated, it gives CASRWALNTGELFF.

This chain joins TRBV27 and TRBJ1-2; D remains ambiguous. Trimming removed 6 bases from V and 0 bases from J, with 14 bases in between. CDR1 is MNHEY and CDR2 is SMNVEV in the germline V gene (reference sequence). The CDR3 is 15 amino acids. The CDR3 DNA sequence: TGTGCCAGCAGCCCCCGGAGGGCCCCTAACTATGGCTACACCTTC. Translating gives CASSPRRAPNYGYTF.

The J gene is TRBJ2-2, the V gene TRBV5-1; 7 bases agree with TRBD2. With 2 bases clipped from V and 3 bases from J, the junction kept 4 bases outside the gene matches. CDR3 length equals 15 residues. Germline assignment: CDR1 SGHRS and CDR2 YFSETQ. The CDR3 sequence is CASSFRSGDTGELFF. The CDR3 DNA sequence: TGCGCCAGCAGCTTCCGGAGCGGGGACACCGGGGAGCTGTTTTTT.

The V gene is TRBV15, the J gene TRBJ1-4; D gene unclear. Trimming stripped 0 bases from V and 7 bases from J, with 6 bases between. This CDR3 has 13 amino acids. Germline CDR1 LNHNV, CDR2 YYDKDF (reference sequence). Here the CDR3 DNA reads TGTGCCACCAGCAGAGATCGAGGTGAAAAACTGTTTTTT. It yields the protein CATSRDRGEKLFF.

The rearrangement uses TRBV6-1 and TRBJ2-1; D unresolved. Germline V gene data show CDR1 as MNHNS and CDR2 as SASEGT. This CDR3 has 16 residues. Trimming took 1 base from V and 1 from J, leaving 11 bases between them. This chain's CDR3 is CASSEVPAGSYNEQFF. The CDR3 bases are TGTGCCAGCAGTGAAGTACCGGCAGGTTCCTACAATGAGCAGTTCTTC.

J is TRBJ2-2 and V is TRBV5-1; D might be TRBD1 (6 bases). V gave up 3 bases and J gave up 0 bases, with 12 bases separating them. There are 16 residues in the CDR3. CDR1 is SGHRS, CDR2 YFSETQ, per germline. Here the CDR3 reads CASSSLRGTNTGELFF. The DNA of the CDR3 is TGCGCCAGCAGCTCCCTCAGGGGAACGAACACCGGGGAGCTGTTTTTT.

This rearrangement joins TRBV7-2 to TRBJ1-1; 10 bases are shared with TRBD1. The ends lost 3 bases at V and 2 bases at J; junction bases unmatched: 6. The CDR3 length is 16 residues. The germline V gene encodes CDR1 SGHTA and CDR2 FQGNSA. CDR3: CASSLTGGRVNTEAFF. The CDR3 DNA is TGTGCCAGCAGCTTGACAGGGGGCAGGGTCAACACTGAAGCTTTCTTT.

The rearrangement uses TRBV4-3 and TRBJ1-2; D not resolved. The germline gives CDR1 LGHNA, CDR2 YSLEER. V gave up 0 bases and J gave up 3 bases, with 11 bases separating them. The CDR3 consists of 15 residues. The chain's CDR3 is CASSQEYGDYYGYTF. The CDR3 DNA is TGCGCCAGCAGCCAAGAATATGGAGACTACTATGGCTACACCTTC.

The genes are TRBV10-2 and TRBJ1-3, with 7 bases matching TRBD1. The trim removed 7 bases at V and 0 bases at J, leaving 0 bases unmatched. The CDR3 sequence is 13 residues long. The V gene's germline CDR1 is WSHSY and CDR2 SAAADI. The CDR3 sequence is CASTGGSGNTIYF. CDR3 nucleotide sequence: TGCGCCAGCACAGGGGGCTCTGGAAACACCATATATTTT.

The chain has TRBV18 and TRBJ2-1; no clear D gene. The CDR3 is 13 amino acids. Trimming pared 2 bases from V and 8 bases from J, leaving 10 bases between. Germline CDR1 is KGHSH and CDR2 is LQKENI. The CDR3 coding sequence is TGTGCCAGCTCACCATTTGGCTCCGATGAGCAGTTCTTC. As protein: CASSPFGSDEQFF.

The V gene is TRBV5-1, the J gene TRBJ1-4, with TRBD1 identical over 7 bases. This CDR3 region has 16 residues. Germline CDR1 and CDR2: SGHRS and YFSETQ. Trimming at V came to 2 bases and at J to 8 bases, leaving 12 bases not matched to a gene. CDR3 sequence: CASSFFPRDSGEKLFF. CDR3 DNA: TGCGCCAGCAGCTTTTTCCCCCGGGACAGTGGGGAAAAACTGTTTTTT. Supplemented by reference TRBV5-1 and TRBJ1-4, the full variable domain reads KAGVTQTPRYLIKTRGQQVTLSCSPISGHRSVSWYQQTPGQGLQFLFEYFSETQRNKGNFPGRFSGRQFSNSRSEMNVSTLELGDSALYLCASSFFPRDSGEKLFFGSGTQLSVL.

This rearrangement joins TRBV9 to TRBJ2-7, with TRBD2 as a possible D gene (6 bases). The V and J ends lost 3 bases and 2 bases respectively, with 12 bases between them. The CDR3 covers 14 residues. Germline lookup yields CDR1 SGDLS and CDR2 YYNGEE. CDR3: CASSATGLTYEQYF. CDR3 nucleotides: TGTGCCAGCAGCGCCACGGGACTTACCTACGAGCAGTACTTC.

The gene calls are TRBV2 and TRBJ2-7; 9 positions match TRBD1. With 6 bases clipped from V and 7 bases from J, the junction kept 10 bases outside the gene matches. This CDR3 region has 14 residues. The germline CDR1 and CDR2 sequences are SNHLY and FYNNEI. CDR3 nucleotides: TGTGCCAGCAGGTCGGACAGGGGCCTTGGGGAGCAGTACTTC. It is translated as CASRSDRGLGEQYF.